The next 22 T cell receptor beta chains were all read from a single sample in a study of shared clonotypes between healthy human individuals (dated by TCRdb to 2019 to 2021). Receptor amplification or capture employed the immunoSEQ multiplex PCR assay. TCRdb obtained this table from immuneACCESS and retained in-frame rearrangements with V and J assigned. These tables miss some clones; where compared with another copy, unresolved V genes account for less than half of the shortfall, and the remainder is unexplained. This sample lists 300,000 or so clones; around 67% were detected once. The top ten constitute around a tenth of the sample. The sequenced material came from memory CD4+ T cells sorted from blood. In the paper's terms, the cell subset or site label means: CD45RA-negative fraction. Receptor source: a young man in good health.

The gene calls are TRBV28 and TRBJ2-6, with 9 bases identical to TRBD1. This CDR3 comprises 17 residues. Germline V CDR1 and CDR2: MDHEN, SYDVKM. V lost 6 bases to trimming and J lost 1 base; unmatched junction nucleotides: 7. CDR3 DNA sequence: TGTGCCAGCAGACCGGGACAGGGAATGTCTGGGGCCAACGTCCTGACTTTC. As protein: CASRPGQGMSGANVLTF.

This clone was observed many times. J is TRBJ1-5 and V is TRBV9; 9 positions agree with TRBD1. The CDR3 runs 14 residues. Germline lookup yields CDR1 SGDLS and CDR2 YYNGEE. V shed 3 bases, J shed 11 bases, and the junction held 9 bases outside the gene matches. The CDR3 protein is CASSAGTGSPAQHF. The CDR3 nucleotides are TGTGCCAGCAGCGCCGGGACAGGGTCGCCGGCCCAGCATTTT.

V is TRBV7-2 and J is TRBJ1-3; 11 positions match TRBD1. V lost 4 bases and J lost 4; bases outside the gene matches: 12. Germline values: CDR1 SGHTA, CDR2 FQGNSA. CDR3 length: 18 residues. CDR3 residues: CASSSRDRGITAGNTIYF. The CDR3 DNA sequence: TGTGCCAGCAGCTCCCGGGACAGGGGGATAACAGCGGGAAACACCATATATTTT.

J is TRBJ1-4 and V is TRBV19, with 9 bases lining up with TRBD1. This CDR3 comprises 14 residues. V gave up 6 bases and J gave up 7 bases; unmatched junction bases: 6. The germline gives CDR1 LNHDA, CDR2 SQIVND (reference sequence). CDR3 loop: CASSTGTGFEKLFF. DNA of the CDR3: TGTGCCAGTAGCACCGGGACAGGGTTTGAAAAACTGTTTTTT.

The chain combines TRBV15 with TRBJ2-1, with 7 bases that match TRBD2. This CDR3 spans 16 amino acids. The V and J ends lost 1 base and 6 bases, in that order; junction bases with no gene match: 9. Looked up from germline, CDR1 is LNHNV and CDR2 is YYDKDF (reference sequence). CDR3 nucleotides: TGTGCCACCAGCAGAGGGGGCGGGAGTGGTGCCAATGAGCAGTTCTTC. Amino acids: CATSRGGGSGANEQFF.

The chain is built from TRBV19 and TRBJ2-5, with 9 nucleotides matching TRBD2. V lost 7 bases, J lost 4 bases, and 10 bases stayed unmatched. This CDR3 region has 15 residues. The V gene's germline CDR1 is LNHDA and CDR2 SQIVND (reference sequence). The CDR3 sequence: CASTAGGRAVETQYF. CDR3 in DNA: TGTGCCAGTACTGCAGGCGGGAGGGCCGTAGAGACCCAGTACTTC.

This chain uses TRBV10-2 with TRBJ2-1; 8 bases map to TRBD2. This CDR3 contains 13 residues. The ends lost 8 bases at V and 9 bases at J; junction bases unmatched: 9. Per the germline V gene, CDR1 is WSHSY and CDR2 is SAAADI. CDR3 loop: CASVIAAGGEQFF. DNA for the CDR3: TGCGCCAGCGTTATAGCGGCGGGAGGTGAGCAGTTCTTC.

The gene calls are TRBV10-3 and TRBJ2-7, with TRBD2 matching over 13 bases. V shed 6 bases, J shed 6 bases, and the junction held 8 bases outside the gene matches. This CDR3 region has 15 residues. From germline, CDR1 is ENHRY and CDR2 SYGVKD. CDR3 sequence reads: CAISRGLAGVGEQYF. As DNA, the CDR3 is TGTGCCATCAGCCGAGGACTAGCGGGAGTGGGCGAGCAGTACTTC.

DNA of the CDR3: TGTGCCAGCAGGTCCCTGACTAGCGGGAGGGTAAATGAGCAGTTCTTC. Translation: CASRSLTSGRVNEQFF. The V gene is TRBV27, the J gene TRBJ2-1, with 14 bases lining up with TRBD2. The CDR3 spans 16 residues. Trimming took 6 bases from V and 7 from J; bases not matched to a gene: 8. Germline V gene sequence: CDR1 MNHEY, CDR2 SMNVEV (reference sequence).

The chain has TRBV2 and TRBJ1-1, with no clear D. Germline V CDR1 and CDR2: SNHLY, FYNNEI. V lost 5 bases and J lost 1, with 11 bases in between. The CDR3 is 14 amino acids. The DNA of the CDR3 is TGTGCCAGCAGTCCAGCGGGAACGAACACTGAAGCTTTCTTT. Protein product: CASSPAGTNTEAFF.

Regarding this clone: Additional DNA sequences in this sample encode the identical CDR3. The chain is built from TRBV15 and TRBJ1-2; a weak D match, TRBD1 (5 bases). V was cut by 0 bases and J by 6 bases, with 11 bases left in between. The CDR3 has 14 residues. Germline CDR1 and CDR2: LNHNV and YYDKDF (reference sequence). Written as DNA, the CDR3 is TGTGCCACCAGCAGAGATAGTGGCAGGGATGGCTACACCTTC. Translation: CATSRDSGRDGYTF.

The V call is TRBV28, the J call TRBJ1-2; unclear D gene. The CDR3 is 12 residues long. Trimming stripped 3 bases from V and 4 bases from J, with 6 bases between. Germline loops: CDR1 MDHEN, CDR2 SYDVKM. CDR3 nucleotides: TGTGCCAGCAGTTTGGCTCTCTATGGCTACACCTTC. Its translation is CASSLALYGYTF.

This clone has ten or more counts. The genes are TRBV10-1 and TRBJ2-5, with D unclear. Germline CDR1 WNHNN, CDR2 SYGVQD (reference sequence). V lost 2 bases and J 0 bases, leaving 7 bases between the germline ends. This CDR3 spans 14 amino acids. CDR3 residues: CASSETAYQETQYF. CDR3 sequence (DNA): TGCGCCAGCAGTGAGACGGCGTACCAAGAGACCCAGTACTTC.

Only a few counts were recorded for this clone. The J gene is TRBJ2-2, the V gene TRBV2; D perhaps matches TRBD2 (5 bases). Germline CDR1 SNHLY, CDR2 FYNNEI. The germline V and J ends were trimmed by 4 bases and 6 bases, with 12 bases remaining between them. The CDR3 length is 14 residues. The CDR3 protein is CASSVVWGAGELFF. As DNA, the CDR3 is TGTGCCAGCAGTGTTGTCTGGGGAGCCGGGGAGCTGTTTTTT. The full variable domain, rest sourced from reference TRBV2 and TRBJ2-2, is EPEVTQTPSHQVTQMGQEVILRCVPISNHLYFYWYRQILGQKVEFLVSFYNNEISEKSEIFDDQFSVERPDGSNFTLKIRSTKLEDSAMYFCASSVVWGAGELFFGEGSRLTVL.

The table lists this clone with many counts. The chain is built from TRBV28 and TRBJ1-3; no firm D call. This CDR3 is built from 14 residues. The germline V gene encodes CDR1 MDHEN and CDR2 SYDVKM. Deletions cut 4 bases from V and 9 bases from J, with 16 bases between. In DNA form, the CDR3 reads TGTGCCAGCAGTTCCCTGGGATACATGGGCACCATATATTTT. This codes for CASSSLGYMGTIYF.

In the case of this clone: A clone one base away is much larger, so this may be a read error. This chain uses TRBV9 with TRBJ2-6; D call uncertain. This CDR3 has 13 residues. The germline V gene has CDR1 SGDLS and CDR2 YYNGEE. The germline V and J ends were trimmed by 5 bases and 0 bases, with 3 bases remaining between them. CDR3 in amino acids: CASRLSGANVLTF. CDR3 in DNA: TGTGCCAGCAGGCTCTCTGGGGCCAACGTCCTGACTTTC.

V and J are TRBV6-6 and TRBJ2-2; TRBD2 agrees at 9 bases. The length of the CDR3 is 15 residues. V shed 6 bases and J 2 bases; nucleotides not matched to a gene: 4. CDR1 is MNHNY and CDR2 is SVGAGI in the germline V gene (reference sequence). The CDR3 here is CASRKLAGNTGELFF. The DNA for the CDR3 is TGTGCCAGCAGGAAACTAGCGGGCAACACCGGGGAGCTGTTTTTT.

The rearrangement uses TRBV5-1 and TRBJ2-7; TRBD2 might be the D (6 bases). The germline V and J ends were trimmed by 0 bases and 3 bases, with 10 bases remaining between them. Germline values: CDR1 SGHRS, CDR2 YFSETQ. This CDR3 is built from 14 residues. The CDR3 protein is CASSLAGDNYEQYF. In nucleotides, the CDR3 is TGCGCCAGCAGCTTGGCGGGGGATAACTACGAGCAGTACTTC. Filled out from reference TRBV5-1 and TRBJ2-7, the complete variable domain reads KAGVTQTPRYLIKTRGQQVTLSCSPISGHRSVSWYQQTPGQGLQFLFEYFSETQRNKGNFPGRFSGRQFSNSRSEMNVSTLELGDSALYLCASSLAGDNYEQYFGPGTRLTVT.

The rearrangement joins TRBV5-4 to TRBJ2-5, with D hard to call. This CDR3 region has 15 residues. Trimming took off 4 bases at V and 2 bases at J, with 15 bases between the two ends. Germline V lookup: CDR1 SGHNT, CDR2 YYREEE (reference sequence). In nucleotides, the CDR3 is TGTGCCAGCAGCCATGGCGGTATGCTACAAGAGACCCAGTACTTC. It encodes CASSHGGMLQETQYF.

About this clone: The sample contains more than one DNA sequence encoding this CDR3. V usage is TRBV29-1 and J usage is TRBJ2-1; no firm D call. Trimming left V 7 bases short and J 6 bases short, with 7 bases between. The CDR3 spans 10 residues. Germline V gene lookup returns CDR1 SQVTM and CDR2 ANQGSEA. The CDR3 spells CSGWSNEQFF. The CDR3 bases are TGCAGCGGCTGGAGCAATGAGCAGTTCTTC.

The chain couples TRBV14 to TRBJ2-1; a possible D gene is TRBD1 (5 bases). The V gene lost 5 bases and the J gene lost 3 bases, with 14 bases spanning the gap. The CDR3 length is 15 residues. Germline values: CDR1 SGHDN, CDR2 FVKESK. In DNA, the CDR3 is TGTGCCAGCAGCTCTCAGGGTACTCTCTACAATGAGCAGTTCTTC. Residues: CASSSQGTLYNEQFF.

This rearrangement joins TRBV4-3 to TRBJ2-7; a possible D gene is TRBD2 (6 bases). Trimming cost V 0 bases and J 2 bases, with 14 bases left between them. CDR3 length equals 16 residues. Germline V gives CDR1 LGHNA, CDR2 YSLEER. The chain's CDR3 is CASSQERDILAYEQYF. Written as DNA, the CDR3 is TGCGCCAGCAGCCAAGAGCGGGATATTCTAGCCTACGAGCAGTACTTC.